A selection of T cell receptor beta chains follows, all from one sample in a study of blood T cell repertoires in COVID-19. Repertoires were generated with immunoSEQ multiplex PCR, while TCRdb's copy carries only in-frame clones and drops some. The data contain about 16,000 clones, approximately 90% of them singletons. Sequenced sample: peripheral blood. Every receptor here comes from a man at least 80 years old with acute or convalescent COVID-19. CDR3s include the opening cysteine and the closing phenylalanine or tryptophan. Fields, in order: J gene, V gene, CDR3 protein.

>TRBJ1-1|TRBV7-2
CASTSGQGVEAFF
>TRBJ2-1|TRBV2
CASFARVAQSAIHNEQFF
>TRBJ2-1|TRBV2
CASSEDSTSYNEQFF
>TRBJ1-1|TRBV5-4
CASSSGQGRGTEAFF
>TRBJ2-7|TRBV15
CATSRDRSYEQYF
>TRBJ2-7|TRBV6-5
CATHDRDGSYEQYF
>TRBJ2-1|TRBV4-2
CASSSTTVNNEQFF
>TRBJ2-3|TRBV19
CASSRHTGTSGGFTDTQYF
>TRBJ2-1|TRBV4-2
CASSQDPPPLAGVLNEQFF
>TRBJ2-2|TRBV9
CASSVVVAGGIGELFF
>TRBJ2-1|TRBV5-4
CASSLDGAGAANEQFF
>TRBJ2-2|TRBV6-2/TRBV6-3
CASSTGTRRDTGELFF
>TRBJ1-3|TRBV3-1/TRBV3-2
CASSYSGTTGNTIYF
>TRBJ2-3|TRBV6-5
CASSYSESRGLYTQYF
>TRBJ2-5|TRBV19
CASSQGGETQYF
>TRBJ2-7|TRBV7-8
CASSPLAGGSYEQYF
>TRBJ2-3|TRBV11-2
CASSLLSLAGDTQYF
>TRBJ1-6|TRBV7-9
CASSSDRGGGSPLHF
>TRBJ1-5|TRBV4-1
CASSQDLTGLQPQHF
>TRBJ1-2|TRBV6-5
CASSPPGIPDYGYTF